The 16 T cell receptor beta chains given below trace back to one sample, sequenced in a study of CD8+ T cells in alopecia areata. Investigators isolated RNA and reverse transcribed it into cDNA to act as the sequencing template. The repertoire was sequenced with immunoSEQ multiplex PCR; TCRdb's copy has only in-frame clones and lacks some. The repertoire consists of around 100,000 clones, with around 59% occurring once and the leading ten covering around 8.8%. Sequenced sample: CD4+ T cells sorted from blood. All receptors derive from a human donor in good health.

This clone has just one count. The rearrangement links TRBV25-1 to TRBJ2-1, with D tentatively TRBD1 (5 bases). Trimming left V 0 bases short and J 3 bases short, with 6 bases between. This CDR3 has 14 amino acids. Germline CDR1 MGHDK, CDR2 SYGVNS. CDR3 DNA sequence: TGTGCCAGCAGTGAATATCAGGGCTACAATGAGCAGTTCTTC. Translated: CASSEYQGYNEQFF.

This sequence joins TRBV15 and TRBJ1-2; tentatively, D is TRBD1 (6 bases). Trimming cost V 0 bases and J 4 bases, with 12 bases left between them. The CDR3 totals 15 residues. Per the germline V gene, CDR1 is LNHNV and CDR2 is YYDKDF (reference sequence). The CDR3 reads CATSRDQGTLYGYTF. The CDR3 DNA sequence: TGTGCCACCAGCAGAGATCAGGGGACCCTCTATGGCTACACCTTC.

The chain carries TRBV5-1 and TRBJ2-3; no clear D gene. This CDR3 spans 15 amino acids. The ends were cut back, 0 bases at V and 2 bases at J, with 10 bases in the middle. The germline gives CDR1 SGHRS, CDR2 YFSETQ. This CDR3 reads CASSLAVVSTDTQYF. Written as DNA, the CDR3 is TGCGCCAGCAGCTTGGCCGTAGTCTCCACAGATACGCAGTATTTT.

This clone was found many times. The V call is TRBV7-6, the J call TRBJ2-7; 7 bases agree with TRBD1. The germline V gene has CDR1 SGHVS and CDR2 FNYEAQ. Trimming cost V 2 bases and J 6 bases; bases outside gene matches: 10. CDR3 length equals 15 residues. DNA of the CDR3: TGTGCCAGCAGCTTAAGTCCGAGACAGGGCGCCGAGCAGTACTTC. This sequence encodes CASSLSPRQGAEQYF.

The genes are TRBV29-1 and TRBJ1-2; perhaps TRBD1 as D (6 bases). CDR1 is SQVTM, CDR2 ANQGSEA, per germline. This CDR3 is built from 14 residues. Trimming left V 7 bases short and J 6 bases short, with 21 bases between. This chain's CDR3 is CSAGKRGDLDGYTF. CDR3 DNA sequence: TGCAGCGCCGGGAAAAGGGGGGACTTGGATGGCTACACCTTC. Filled out from reference TRBV29-1 and TRBJ1-2, the complete variable domain reads SAVISQKPSRDICQRGTSLTIQCQVDSQVTMMFWYRQQPGQSLTLIATANQGSEATYESGFVIDKFPISRPNLTFSTLTVSNMSPEDSSIYLCSAGKRGDLDGYTFGSGTRLTVV.

This clone appeared a few times. J is TRBJ2-3 and V is TRBV30; TRBD2 matches at 8 bases. V lost 0 bases to trimming and J lost 2 bases; unmatched junction nucleotides: 7. Germline-derived CDR1 and CDR2 are GTSNPN and SVGIG (reference sequence). This CDR3 is 16 amino acids long. CDR3 loop: CAWSVRYGGDTDTQYF. The CDR3 DNA follows: TGTGCCTGGAGTGTACGTTACGGGGGGGACACAGATACGCAGTATTTT. The whole variable domain, remainder taken from reference TRBV30 and TRBJ2-3, is SQTIHQWPATLVQPVGSPLSLECTVEGTSNPNLYWYRQAAGRGLQLLFYSVGIGQISSEVPQNLSASRPQDRQFILSSKKLLLSDSGFYLCAWSVRYGGDTDTQYFGPGTRLTVL.

Only a few counts were recorded for this clone. The V and J genes are TRBV5-4 and TRBJ2-5, with D unresolved. Germline CDR1 SGHNT, CDR2 YYREEE (reference sequence). V gave up 1 base and J gave up 5 bases, with 12 bases separating them. This CDR3 region has 14 residues. Here the CDR3 reads CASSLMGSRETQYF. In DNA, the CDR3 is TGTGCCAGCAGCTTGATGGGTTCCCGGGAGACCCAGTACTTC.

J is TRBJ2-1 and V is TRBV2; the match to TRBD1 covers 9 bases. Germline CDR1 reads SNHLY; CDR2 reads FYNNEI. Germline trimming cut 6 bases from V and 8 bases from J; bases unmatched to any gene: 11. This CDR3 contains 15 residues. The CDR3 sequence is CASRSGQGGFDEQFF. The DNA of the CDR3 is TGTGCCAGCAGGTCGGGACAGGGTGGTTTCGATGAGCAGTTCTTC.

The chain combines TRBV6-6 with TRBJ2-4; a possible D gene is TRBD1 (5 bases). The CDR3 spans 14 residues. Trimming removed 4 bases from V and 7 bases from J, with 14 bases in between. The V gene's germline CDR1 is MNHNY and CDR2 SVGAGI (reference sequence). The CDR3 here is CASSSREFGNIQYF. The CDR3 nucleotides are TGTGCCAGCAGTTCCAGGGAATTTGGGAACATTCAGTACTTC.

This clone has only a few counts. This chain connects TRBV7-2 to TRBJ2-6; D possibly corresponds to TRBD1 (5 bases). V dropped 5 bases and J dropped 0 bases, with 14 bases sitting between them. CDR1 SGHTA and CDR2 FQGNSA come from the germline V gene. The CDR3 extends over 17 amino acids. The CDR3 loop reads CASSRQSSISGANVLTF. As DNA, the CDR3 is TGTGCCAGCAGCCGACAGAGTAGTATCTCTGGGGCCAACGTCCTGACTTTC.

This clone was counted only a few times. The chain uses TRBV29-1 and TRBJ2-3; TRBD2 matches at 8 bases. Trimming removed 4 bases from V and 4 bases from J; junction bases left unmatched: 7. This CDR3 has 14 amino acids. Germline CDR1 is SQVTM and CDR2 is ANQGSEA. The CDR3 DNA reads as TGCAGCGTTGGGAACGGGGGGGCCTCAGATACGCAGTATTTT. Amino acids: CSVGNGGASDTQYF.

The V gene is TRBV7-9, the J gene TRBJ2-5; D unresolved. Germline lookup yields CDR1 SEHNR and CDR2 FQNEAQ (reference sequence). The V and J ends lost 0 bases and 8 bases respectively, with 13 bases between them. The CDR3 is made up of 14 amino acids. Here the CDR3 reads CASSLAPARLTQYF. The DNA of the CDR3 is TGTGCCAGCAGCTTAGCCCCGGCTAGGCTTACCCAGTACTTC.

The V and J genes are TRBV10-2 and TRBJ2-7; tentative D call: TRBD1 (5 bases). V lost 8 bases and J 2 bases, leaving 10 bases between the germline ends. This CDR3 contains 12 residues. Germline CDR1 WSHSY, CDR2 SAAADI. DNA of the CDR3: TGCGCCAGCCTGGGGCTCGCCTACGAGCAGTACTTC. It encodes CASLGLAYEQYF.

DNA for the CDR3: TGTGCCAGCAGCTTGGACAGGGGGGGCAATCAGCCCCAGCATTTT. Translation gives CASSLDRGGNQPQHF. V gene TRBV6-5 combines with J gene TRBJ1-5; 10 positions agree with TRBD1. This CDR3 has 15 amino acids. CDR1 is MNHEY, CDR2 SVGAGI, per germline. V lost 6 bases to trimming and J lost 2 bases; unmatched junction nucleotides: 4.

The chain has TRBV19 and TRBJ2-3; D perhaps matches TRBD2 (6 bases). The V end lost 6 bases, the J end lost 2 bases, and 18 bases lay between the germline ends. The germline CDR1 and CDR2 sequences are LNHDA and SQIVND (reference sequence). CDR3 size: 16 residues. The CDR3 region has the DNA TGTGCCAGTAGCCTCCGTGGGACTGGAAACACAGATACGCAGTATTTT. It yields the protein CASSLRGTGNTDTQYF.

The J gene is TRBJ1-1, the V gene TRBV9; 8 bases are shared with TRBD1. Trimming cost V 2 bases and J 1 base; bases outside gene matches: 4. Germline V lookup: CDR1 SGDLS, CDR2 YYNGEE. This CDR3 region has 15 residues. CDR3 sequence: CASSVGDRTNTEAFF. The DNA of the CDR3 is TGTGCCAGCAGCGTGGGGGACAGGACGAACACTGAAGCTTTCTTT.